This TCR beta chain was sequenced in a study of CD8 T cells in ankylosing spondylitis. This clonotype was recorded at least ten times. Antigen unknown. Per germline, CDR1 SGHRS and CDR2 YFSETQ. The CDR3 sequence is 13 residues long. V gave up 5 bases and J gave up 8 bases, with 13 bases separating them. Broader study findings: Relatively rare in peripheral blood, disease-linked clones were also CD8+.

Quantitative molecular-barcoded 5'-RACE generated the TCR beta libraries. TCRdb analysed the 5' RACE reads with MiXCR anew, one entry per CDR3 protein. The sample has under 250,000 distinct CDR3 sequences, over 8.5% seen once; the top ten hold under 7%. This TCR came from a male donor with ankylosing spondylitis or in good health (not recorded which). The chain uses TRBV5-1 and TRBJ2-2; D is possibly TRBD2 (6 bases). The sequencing sample was made of blood, either unsorted or a sorted T cell fraction (not recorded which). CDR3 coding DNA: TGCGCCAGCAGTTGGACTATTGGAGGGGAGCTGTTTTTT. The encoded protein is CASSWTIGGELFF.